Reported below is one TCR beta chain. The data originate from a study of T cell repertoires in cytomegalovirus infection. Overall study: A matching HLA type, together with CMV infection, was signaled by public TCR beta signatures.

MiXCR, run by TCRdb on the reads, gives a single entry per CDR3 protein. The data contain a few hundred thousand distinct CDR3 sequences, around a sixth of them seen just once; the ten biggest clones take up 7.5% to 9.5%. The origin of this receptor is a human donor in good health (CMV status not recorded). Some clones in this sample may be carry-over from other donors' samples. What was sequenced was PBMCs.

This CDR3 is CASSQGQGTDTQYF. As DNA, the CDR3 is TGTGCCAGCAGCCAGGGACAGGGGACAGATACGCAGTATTTT. The J gene is TRBJ2-3, the V gene TRBV5-4; TRBD1 aligns across 10 bases. V was pared by 4 bases and J by 3 bases, with 2 bases of the junction left unmatched. Germline V gene sequence: CDR1 SGHNT, CDR2 YYREEE (reference sequence). CDR3 length: 14 amino acids.